The rows below give T cell receptor beta chains drawn from one sample of a study of blood T cell repertoires in COVID-19. Libraries were prepared by immunoSEQ multiplex PCR; TCRdb keeps only in-frame clonotypes and omits some of them. The sample lists some 210,000 clones; 80% to 90% were seen once. Input material: peripheral blood. These receptors originate from a woman in her sixties or seventies with active or convalescent COVID-19. Both conserved end residues are part of each CDR3. Each record gives: D gene, clone size, J gene, V gene, CDR3 length, CDR3 DNA, CDR3 protein. A D gene is named only where the DNA matches it firmly. The listing skips clone size in some rows; elsewhere it reads once, few, many or a size class.

NA,NA,TRBJ2-5,TRBV19,16,TGTGCCAGTAGTATTATTCCAGGGGCGGGTGGCGAGACCCAGTACTTC,CASSIIPGAGGETQYF
NA,NA,TRBJ2-7,TRBV11-2,15,TGTGCCAGCAGCTTAATTTACGGGAAGTCAGGCGAGCAGTACTTC,CASSLIYGKSGEQYF
NA,few,TRBJ1-6,TRBV9,15,TGTGCCAGCAGCGCGGGACACCTCTATAATTCACCCCTCCACTTT,CASSAGHLYNSPLHF
TRBD1,NA,TRBJ2-7,TRBV5-8,14,TGTGCCAGCAGCGGCGGACAGGGAACCTACGAGCAGTACTTC,CASSGGQGTYEQYF
TRBD2,NA,TRBJ2-3,TRBV19,14,TGTGCCAGTAGGCTAGCGGGAGCCTTGGATACGCAGTATTTT,CASRLAGALDTQYF
NA,NA,TRBJ2-5,TRBV4-2,14,TGTGCCAGCAGCCCGGCGGGACGGGAAGAGACCCAGTACTTC,CASSPAGREETQYF
NA,NA,TRBJ2-7,TRBV29-1,12,TGCAGCGTTGATAACAGGGCGGGCGAGCAGTACTTC,CSVDNRAGEQYF
NA,NA,TRBJ2-5,TRBV7-9,14,TGTGCCAGCAGCGTGGGCGCCGGGGGTAAGACCCAGTACTTC,CASSVGAGGKTQYF
NA,few,TRBJ2-3,TRBV10-3,14,TGTGCCATCAAAGGAAGGGGTGGCACAGATACGCAGTATTTT,CAIKGRGGTDTQYF
NA,NA,TRBJ1-2,TRBV6-5,15,TGTGCCAGCAGTTATCGGTCCCCCGCTAACTATGGCTACACCTTC,CASSYRSPANYGYTF
TRBD2,NA,TRBJ2-1,TRBV24-1,19,TGTGCCACCAGTGACTCAAATCAATTGGGACTAGCGGGGACCAATGAGCAGTTCTTC,CATSDSNQLGLAGTNEQFF
TRBD2,NA,TRBJ2-1,TRBV6-2/TRBV6-3,14,TGTGCCAGCACCCCCGTAGCGGGGTTGGATGAGCAGTTCTTC,CASTPVAGLDEQFF
NA,NA,TRBJ1-3,TRBV28,16,TGTGCCAGCAGGGGGGGGGAGGTCATCTCTGGAAACACCATATATTTT,CASRGGEVISGNTIYF
NA,NA,TRBJ1-5,TRBV15,18,TGTGCCACCAGCAGAGCCCCCACAGGGACCTACGGCAATCAGCCCCAGCATTTT,CATSRAPTGTYGNQPQHF
NA,NA,TRBJ2-2,TRBV28,16,TGTGCCAGCAGTATATATAGCGGTGGAGTTGTCGGGGAGCTGTTTTTT,CASSIYSGGVVGELFF
TRBD1,few,TRBJ2-7,TRBV7-2,14,TGTGCCAGCAGCAGCAACAGGGGTTCCTACGAGCAGTACTTC,CASSSNRGSYEQYF
NA,NA,TRBJ2-3,TRBV6-5,12,TGTGCCAGCTCTAGACGCACAGATACGCAGTATTTT,CASSRRTDTQYF
NA,NA,TRBJ2-3,TRBV6-5,12,TGTGCCAGCAGCCTCACGCGAGATACGCAGTATTTT,CASSLTRDTQYF
TRBD1,NA,TRBJ1-3,TRBV30,15,TGTGCCTGGGTGGACAGGGGTATGGTGGGAAACACCATATATTTT,CAWVDRGMVGNTIYF
NA,NA,TRBJ2-5,TRBV3-1/TRBV3-2,15,TGTGCCAGCAACAACGGGGGACAGCCACAAGAGACCCAGTACTTC,CASNNGGQPQETQYF
TRBD1,NA,TRBJ2-7,TRBV12-3/TRBV12-4,12,TGTGCCAGCACCGGGGACAGTTACGAGCAGTACTTC,CASTGDSYEQYF
TRBD1,few,TRBJ1-5,TRBV2,14,TGTGCCTCCCACAGGGGGACAGGGCACCAGCCCCAGCATTTT,CASHRGTGHQPQHF
TRBD1,NA,TRBJ2-7,TRBV29-1,16,TGTAGCGTTGATTTTCCTAAAGGGACAGGGGTGCCCGAGCAGTACTTC,CSVDFPKGTGVPEQYF
NA,NA,TRBJ1-6,TRBV27,13,TGTGCCAGCAGTTGGGACATCAATTCACCCCTCCACTTT,CASSWDINSPLHF
NA,NA,TRBJ2-1,TRBV25-1,14,TGTGCCAGCAATTCAGGTCGACAGGTGGGGGAGCAGTTCTTC,CASNSGRQVGEQFF
NA,NA,TRBJ2-2,TRBV6-5,13,TGTGCCAGCAGTTACTCGAGGCAAGACCTACTGTTTTTT,CASSYSRQDLLFF
NA,NA,TRBJ2-7,TRBV5-6,17,TGTGCCAGCAGTTTCCCCACACCGGGCAGGGTGAGCTACGAGCAGTACTTC,CASSFPTPGRVSYEQYF
TRBD2,NA,TRBJ2-1,TRBV18,16,TGTGCCAGCTCACCCAGGACTAGCGGGCCCGGGGGTGAGCAGTTCTTC,CASSPRTSGPGGEQFF
TRBD1,once,TRBJ2-1,TRBV10-1,15,TGCGCCAGCAGTGAGCCGGGACAGACTAACAATGAGCAGTTCTTC,CASSEPGQTNNEQFF
TRBD1,NA,TRBJ2-1,TRBV19,14,TGTGCCAGTAGTATACAGGGGGCCTACAATGAGCAGTTCTTC,CASSIQGAYNEQFF
NA,NA,TRBJ2-7,TRBV27,14,TGTGCCAGCAGTGCTTGGGACACACCCTACGAGCAGTACTTC,CASSAWDTPYEQYF
NA,NA,TRBJ2-2,TRBV9,15,TGTGCCAGCAGCGCACCCGGACTTTTCCAGGGGGAGCTGTTTTTT,CASSAPGLFQGELFF
TRBD1,NA,TRBJ2-7,TRBV29-1,15,TGCAGCCCGAGAGGGCCGGGACAGGGAGCAGGCGAGCAGTACTTC,CSPRGPGQGAGEQYF
TRBD1,NA,TRBJ1-2,TRBV7-9,15,TGTGCCAGCAGCTTAGGGACAGGGGTGGTCTATGGCTACACCTTC,CASSLGTGVVYGYTF
TRBD2,NA,TRBJ2-1,TRBV29-1,11,TGCAGCGTTGGGGGGGGGAATGAGCAGTTCTTC,CSVGGGNEQFF
NA,NA,TRBJ1-1,TRBV7-6,17,TGTGCCAGCAGCTTAGTGTATGATGGGGGGGCGAGTCCTGAAGCTTTCTTT,CASSLVYDGGASPEAFF
TRBD2,NA,TRBJ2-7,TRBV28,15,TGTGCCAGCAACCTGGAGGCGGGAGGGCAAAACGAGCAGTACTTC,CASNLEAGGQNEQYF
NA,NA,TRBJ1-1,TRBV5-1,12,TGCGCCAGCAGCTTGGGAGGGATTGAAGCTTTCTTT,CASSLGGIEAFF
TRBD2,NA,TRBJ2-3,TRBV14,15,TGTGCCAGCAGCCAAAAGGCTAGCGGGAGAGATACGCAGTATTTT,CASSQKASGRDTQYF
NA,NA,TRBJ2-1,TRBV5-1,15,TGCGCCAGCAGCTTGTTTCAGGGTGCATACAATGAGCAGTTCTTC,CASSLFQGAYNEQFF
NA,once,TRBJ2-2,TRBV29-1,15,TGCAGCGCCGGTGGAGGGGGGGCGGACACCGGGGAGCTGTTTTTT,CSAGGGGADTGELFF
NA,NA,TRBJ2-1,TRBV28,16,TGTGCCAGCAGAAAAGGGCCTGGGAGCTCCTACAATGAGCAGTTCTTC,CASRKGPGSSYNEQFF
NA,NA,TRBJ2-1,TRBV12-3/TRBV12-4,13,TGTGCCAGCAGTCCGCCCCTAGCGCACGAGCAGTTCTTC,CASSPPLAHEQFF
TRBD2,NA,TRBJ2-7,TRBV18,15,TGTGCCAGCTCACCTCCTAGCGGGAGTATATACGAGCAGTACTTC,CASSPPSGSIYEQYF
NA,NA,TRBJ1-5,TRBV28,17,TGTGCCAGCAGTCCATCCACTATTTCCCTTAACAATCAGCCCCAGCATTTT,CASSPSTISLNNQPQHF
TRBD2,once,TRBJ2-1,TRBV14,17,TGTGCCAGCAGCCATACACTGGGACTAGCTTCCTACAATGAGCAGTTCTTC,CASSHTLGLASYNEQFF